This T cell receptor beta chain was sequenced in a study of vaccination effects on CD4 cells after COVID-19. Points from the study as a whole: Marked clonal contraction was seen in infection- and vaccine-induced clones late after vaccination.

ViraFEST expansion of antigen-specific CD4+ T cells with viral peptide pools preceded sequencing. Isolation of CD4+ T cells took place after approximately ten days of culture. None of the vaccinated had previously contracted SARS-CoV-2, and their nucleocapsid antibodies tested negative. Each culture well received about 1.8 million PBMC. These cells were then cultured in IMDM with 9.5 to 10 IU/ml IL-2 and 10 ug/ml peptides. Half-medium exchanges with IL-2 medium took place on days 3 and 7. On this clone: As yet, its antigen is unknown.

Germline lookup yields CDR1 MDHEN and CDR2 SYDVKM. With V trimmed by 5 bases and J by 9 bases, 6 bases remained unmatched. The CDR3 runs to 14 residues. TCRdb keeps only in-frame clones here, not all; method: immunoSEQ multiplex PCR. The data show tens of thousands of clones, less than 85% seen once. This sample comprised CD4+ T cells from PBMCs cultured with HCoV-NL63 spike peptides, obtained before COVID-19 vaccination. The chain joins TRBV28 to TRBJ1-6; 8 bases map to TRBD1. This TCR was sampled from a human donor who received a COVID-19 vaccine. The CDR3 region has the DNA TGTGCCAGCAGTGTTACAGGGGGGGGTTCACCCCTCCACTTT. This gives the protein CASSVTGGGSPLHF.